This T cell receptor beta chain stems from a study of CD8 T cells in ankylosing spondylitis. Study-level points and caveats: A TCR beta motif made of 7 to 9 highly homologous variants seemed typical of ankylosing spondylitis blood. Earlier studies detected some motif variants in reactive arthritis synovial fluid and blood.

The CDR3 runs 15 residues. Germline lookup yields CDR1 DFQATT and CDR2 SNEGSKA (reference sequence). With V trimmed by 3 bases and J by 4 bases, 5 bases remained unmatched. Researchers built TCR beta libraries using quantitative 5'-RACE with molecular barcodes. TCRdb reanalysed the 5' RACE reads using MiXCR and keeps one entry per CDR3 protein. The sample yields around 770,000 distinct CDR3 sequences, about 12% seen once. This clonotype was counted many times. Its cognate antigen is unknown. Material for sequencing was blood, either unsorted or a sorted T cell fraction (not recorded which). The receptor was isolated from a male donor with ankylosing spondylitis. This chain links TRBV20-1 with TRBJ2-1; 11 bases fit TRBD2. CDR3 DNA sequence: TGCAGTGCTAGGGTAGCGGGAGGGCCGTACAATGAGCAGTTCTTC. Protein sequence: CSARVAGGPYNEQFF.